This TCR beta chain was profiled in a study of identical twins. Template switching added a universal primer binding site, and final cDNA carried unique molecular identifiers. TCRdb called the 5' RACE reads again in MiXCR, with one record for every CDR3 protein. The profile covers a few hundred thousand distinct CDR3 sequences, with around a tenth appearing a single time and 2.5% to 3% taken by the ten largest. The V end lost 2 bases, the J end lost 7 bases, and 9 bases lay between the germline ends. The CDR3 totals 12 residues. These data were also reused for a study on yellow fever vaccine responses in identical twins. That report notes: It has been reported that, in twins, the vaccine T cell response seemed partly convergent and partly personalized.

This receptor was identified in a woman aged 18-29 years in good health. The chain combines TRBV12-3 or TRBV12-4 with TRBJ2-7, with D uncertain. The material sequenced was PBMCs. CDR3 in amino acids: CASSLYSSEQYF. CDR3 coding DNA: TGTGCCAGCAGTTTATACTCTTCGGAGCAGTACTTC.